The T cell receptor beta chain described here comes from a study of T cells in localized non-small cell lung cancer. Regarding the study as a whole: The study found T cell clonality highest in uninvolved adjacent lung, above tumor. A median of approximately 54 clones ranked among the top 100 in tumor appeared in adjacent lung.

Trimming left V 4 bases short and J 3 bases short, with 9 bases between. From germline, CDR1 is MNHEY and CDR2 SMNVEV (reference sequence). CDR3 length equals 13 residues. Details on this clone: No antigen is known for it.

This table comes from immunoSEQ multiplex PCR, and its TCRdb copy is limited to in-frame clones, with some not included. The sample includes tens of thousands of clones, approximately 90% of them seen just once. The J gene is TRBJ1-2, the V gene TRBV27; tentatively, D is TRBD1 (5 bases). Sequencing was performed on peripheral blood, taken before any cancer treatment. The sequence was collected from a man aged 35-69 years with stage I squamous cell lung carcinoma. In DNA, the CDR3 is TGTGCCAGCAGTTACCGGGGGGACTATGGCTACACCTTC. It translates to CASSYRGDYGYTF.